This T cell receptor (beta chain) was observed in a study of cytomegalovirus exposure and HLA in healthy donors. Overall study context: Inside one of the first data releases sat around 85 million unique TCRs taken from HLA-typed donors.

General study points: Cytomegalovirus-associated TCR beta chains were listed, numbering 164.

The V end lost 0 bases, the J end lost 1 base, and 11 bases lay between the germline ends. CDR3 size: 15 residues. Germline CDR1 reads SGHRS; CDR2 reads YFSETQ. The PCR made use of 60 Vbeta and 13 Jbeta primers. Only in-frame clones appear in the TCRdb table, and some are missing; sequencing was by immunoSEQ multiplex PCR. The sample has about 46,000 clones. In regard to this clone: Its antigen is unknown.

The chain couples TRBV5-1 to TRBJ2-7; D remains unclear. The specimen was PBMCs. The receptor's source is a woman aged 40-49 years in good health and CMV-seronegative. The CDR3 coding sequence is TGCGCCAGCAGCTTGGATACTCGCGGATCCTACGAGCAGTACTTC. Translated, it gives CASSLDTRGSYEQYF.